This T cell receptor (beta chain) is from a study of blood T cell repertoires in COVID-19. Across the whole study: COVID-19 samples collected from the United States, Italy and Spain covered acute and convalescent phases. Sample material is recorded as cDNA or gDNA derived from T cells, B-cell-depleted T cells, or PBMCs.

In the authors' methods: Nucleated cell number was recorded as an estimate derived from reference gene primer amplification. The table came from immunoSEQ multiplex PCR; TCRdb's copy has only in-frame clones and leaves some out. The V and J calls and the clone size are those of that table, but D and trimming were determined from the DNA. Counted here are under 250,000 clones, more than 70% occurring once; the ten biggest clones make up 5% to 7%. Patients from Seattle were sampled longitudinally, starting during active infection. Sequenced: peripheral blood. The receptor was isolated from a woman older than 75 with COVID-19, enrolled during active disease.

The CDR3 region has the DNA TGTGCCAGCAGTCCTAGTCTGGTCCCTGAGCAGTTCTTC. Translated: CASSPSLVPEQFF. The rearrangement joins TRBV28 to TRBJ2-1; D is undetermined. The CDR3 spans 13 residues. In germline, CDR1 is MDHEN, CDR2 SYDVKM. V was pared by 5 bases and J by 9 bases, with 14 bases between.